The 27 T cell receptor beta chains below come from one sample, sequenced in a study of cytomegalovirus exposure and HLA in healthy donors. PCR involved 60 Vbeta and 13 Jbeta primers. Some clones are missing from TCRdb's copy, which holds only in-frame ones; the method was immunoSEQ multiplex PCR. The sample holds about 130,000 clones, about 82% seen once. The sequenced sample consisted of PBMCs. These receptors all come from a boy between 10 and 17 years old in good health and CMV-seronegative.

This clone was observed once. CDR3 loop: CASSLDLTGSNEKLFF. CDR3 coding DNA: TGTGCCAGCAGCTTGGACCTAACAGGGAGCAATGAAAAACTGTTTTTT. This chain uses TRBV5-4 with TRBJ1-4, with a weak D call TRBD1 (6 bases). With 0 bases removed from V and 5 bases from J, the gap between germline ends came to 14 bases. From germline, CDR1 is SGHNT and CDR2 YYREEE (reference sequence). The CDR3 contains 16 residues.

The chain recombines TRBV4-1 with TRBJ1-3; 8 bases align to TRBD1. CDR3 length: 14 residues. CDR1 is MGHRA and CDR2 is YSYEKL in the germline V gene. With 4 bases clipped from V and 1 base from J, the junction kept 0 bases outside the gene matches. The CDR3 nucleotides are TGCGCCAGCAGCCGGACAGGGTCTGGAAACACCATATATTTT. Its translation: CASSRTGSGNTIYF.

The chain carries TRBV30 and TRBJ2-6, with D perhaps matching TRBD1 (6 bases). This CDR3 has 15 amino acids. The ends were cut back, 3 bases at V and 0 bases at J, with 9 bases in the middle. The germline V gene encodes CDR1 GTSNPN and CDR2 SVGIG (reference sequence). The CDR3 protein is CAWSRQVSGANVLTF. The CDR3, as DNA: TGTGCCTGGAGCCGACAGGTCTCTGGGGCCAACGTCCTGACTTTC.

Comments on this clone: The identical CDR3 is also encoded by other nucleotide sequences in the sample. CDR3 amino acids: CASSLVAGNTEAFF. The CDR3 coding sequence is TGTGCCAGCAGCTTAGTTGCGGGGAACACTGAAGCTTTCTTT. This chain uses TRBV11-3 with TRBJ1-1; D unresolved. The V end was cut by 1 base, the J end by 1 base, with 7 bases between. From germline, CDR1 is SGHNT and CDR2 YENEEA. The CDR3 loop spans 14 amino acids.

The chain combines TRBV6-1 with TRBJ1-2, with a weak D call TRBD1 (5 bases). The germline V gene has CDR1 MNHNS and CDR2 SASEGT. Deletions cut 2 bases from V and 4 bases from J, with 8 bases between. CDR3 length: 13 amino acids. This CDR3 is CASSERGFYGYTF. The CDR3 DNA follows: TGTGCCAGCAGTGAACGGGGGTTCTATGGCTACACCTTC.

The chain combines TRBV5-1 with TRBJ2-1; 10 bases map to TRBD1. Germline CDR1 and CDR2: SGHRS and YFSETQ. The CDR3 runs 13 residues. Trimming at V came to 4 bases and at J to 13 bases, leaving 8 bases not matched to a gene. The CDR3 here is CASSPPGQGTQFF. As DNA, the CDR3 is TGCGCCAGCAGCCCCCCGGGACAGGGGACCCAGTTCTTC.

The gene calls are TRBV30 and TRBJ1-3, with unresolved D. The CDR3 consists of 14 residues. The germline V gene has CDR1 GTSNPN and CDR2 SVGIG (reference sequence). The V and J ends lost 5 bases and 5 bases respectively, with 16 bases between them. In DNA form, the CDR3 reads TGTGCCTGGTGTCAGGAGGAAGGGCGAAACACCATATATTTT. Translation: CAWCQEEGRNTIYF. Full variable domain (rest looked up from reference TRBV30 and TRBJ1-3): SQTIHQWPATLVQPVGSPLSLECTVEGTSNPNLYWYRQAAGRGLQLLFYSVGIGQISSEVPQNLSASRPQDRQFILSSKKLLLSDSGFYLCAWCQEEGRNTIYFGEGSWLTVV.

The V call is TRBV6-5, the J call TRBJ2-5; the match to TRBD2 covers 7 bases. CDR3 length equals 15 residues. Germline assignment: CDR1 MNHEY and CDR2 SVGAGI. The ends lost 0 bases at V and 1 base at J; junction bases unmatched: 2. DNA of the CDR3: TGTGCCAGCAGTTACTCATGGGGGGGCCAAGAGACCCAGTACTTC. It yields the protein CASSYSWGGQETQYF.

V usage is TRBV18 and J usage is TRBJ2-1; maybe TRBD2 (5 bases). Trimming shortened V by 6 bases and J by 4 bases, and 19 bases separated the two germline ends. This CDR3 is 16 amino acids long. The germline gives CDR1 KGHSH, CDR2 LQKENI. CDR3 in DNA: TGTGCCAGCTCGCCTACCGGGAATCAAGGTTACAATGAGCAGTTCTTC. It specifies CASSPTGNQGYNEQFF. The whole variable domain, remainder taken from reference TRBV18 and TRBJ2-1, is NAGVMQNPRHLVRRRGQEARLRCSPMKGHSHVYWYRQLPEEGLKFMVYLQKENIIDESGMPKERFSAEFPKEGPSILRIQQVVRGDSAAYFCASSPTGNQGYNEQFFGPGTRLTVL.

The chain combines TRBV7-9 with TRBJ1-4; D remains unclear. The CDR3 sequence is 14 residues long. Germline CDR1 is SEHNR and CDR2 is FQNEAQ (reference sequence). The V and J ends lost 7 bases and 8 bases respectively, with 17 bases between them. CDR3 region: CASTRLLEEEKLFF. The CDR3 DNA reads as TGTGCCAGCACCCGACTCCTGGAGGAGGAAAAACTGTTTTTT.

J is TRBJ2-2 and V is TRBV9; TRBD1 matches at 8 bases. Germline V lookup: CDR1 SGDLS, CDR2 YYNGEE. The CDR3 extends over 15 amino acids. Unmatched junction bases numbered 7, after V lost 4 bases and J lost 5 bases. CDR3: CASSPETGETGELFF. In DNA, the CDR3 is TGTGCCAGCAGCCCAGAGACAGGGGAAACCGGGGAGCTGTTTTTT. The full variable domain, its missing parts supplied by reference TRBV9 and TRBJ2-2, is DSGVTQTPKHLITATGQRVTLRCSPRSGDLSVYWYQQSLDQGLQFLIQYYNGEERAKGNILERFSAQQFPDLHSELNLSSLELGDSALYFCASSPETGETGELFFGEGSRLTVL.

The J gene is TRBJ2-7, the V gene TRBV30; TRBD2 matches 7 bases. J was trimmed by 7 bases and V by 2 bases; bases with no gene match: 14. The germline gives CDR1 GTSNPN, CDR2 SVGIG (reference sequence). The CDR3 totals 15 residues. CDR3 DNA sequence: TGTGCCTGGAGTTCACCTACGCCGGGGGGTGAAGAGCAGTACTTC. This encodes CAWSSPTPGGEEQYF.

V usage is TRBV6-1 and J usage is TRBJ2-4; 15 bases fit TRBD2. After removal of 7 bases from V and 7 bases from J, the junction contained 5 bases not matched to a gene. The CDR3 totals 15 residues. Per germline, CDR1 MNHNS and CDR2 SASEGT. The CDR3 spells CASTLGTSGRNIQYF. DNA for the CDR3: TGTGCCAGCACCTTAGGGACTAGCGGGAGGAACATTCAGTACTTC.

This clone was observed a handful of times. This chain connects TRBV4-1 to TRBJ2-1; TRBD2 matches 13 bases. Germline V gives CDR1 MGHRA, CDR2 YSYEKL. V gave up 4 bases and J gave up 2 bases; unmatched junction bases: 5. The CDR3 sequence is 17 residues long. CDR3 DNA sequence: TGCGCCAGCAGCCGACTAGCGGGAGGCCCTACCTACAATGAGCAGTTCTTC. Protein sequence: CASSRLAGGPTYNEQFF.

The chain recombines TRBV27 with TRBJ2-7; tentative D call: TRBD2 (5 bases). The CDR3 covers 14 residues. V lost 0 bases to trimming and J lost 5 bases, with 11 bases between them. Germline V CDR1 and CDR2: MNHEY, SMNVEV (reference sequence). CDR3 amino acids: CASSLSPGWDEQYF. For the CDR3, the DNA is TGTGCCAGCAGTTTATCGCCGGGATGGGACGAGCAGTACTTC.

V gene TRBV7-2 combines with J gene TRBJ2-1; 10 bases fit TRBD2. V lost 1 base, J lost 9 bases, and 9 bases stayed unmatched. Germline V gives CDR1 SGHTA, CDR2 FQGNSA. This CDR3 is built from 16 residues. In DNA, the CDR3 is TGTGCCAGCAGCTTAGTTGCTAGCGGGAGTATTAGTGAGCAGTTCTTC. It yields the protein CASSLVASGSISEQFF.

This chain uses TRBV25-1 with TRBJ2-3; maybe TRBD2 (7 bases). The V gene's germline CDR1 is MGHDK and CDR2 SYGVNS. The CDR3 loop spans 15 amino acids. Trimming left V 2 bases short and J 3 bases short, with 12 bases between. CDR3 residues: CASSERGAGTDTQYF. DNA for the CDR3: TGTGCCAGCAGTGAACGGGGGGCTGGGACAGATACGCAGTATTTT.

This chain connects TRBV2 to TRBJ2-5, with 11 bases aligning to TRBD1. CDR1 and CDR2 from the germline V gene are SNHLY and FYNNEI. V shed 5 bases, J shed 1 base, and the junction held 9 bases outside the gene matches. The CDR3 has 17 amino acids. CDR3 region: CASSTRDRGTLQETQYF. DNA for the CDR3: TGTGCCAGCAGTACGCGGGACAGGGGGACCCTCCAAGAGACCCAGTACTTC.

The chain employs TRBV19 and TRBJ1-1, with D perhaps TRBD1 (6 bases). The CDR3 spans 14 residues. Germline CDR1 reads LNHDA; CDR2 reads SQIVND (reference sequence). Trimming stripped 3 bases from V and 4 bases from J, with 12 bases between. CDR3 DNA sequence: TGTGCCAGTAGTATTGGCAGGGGTTTCACTGAAGCTTTCTTT. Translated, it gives CASSIGRGFTEAFF.

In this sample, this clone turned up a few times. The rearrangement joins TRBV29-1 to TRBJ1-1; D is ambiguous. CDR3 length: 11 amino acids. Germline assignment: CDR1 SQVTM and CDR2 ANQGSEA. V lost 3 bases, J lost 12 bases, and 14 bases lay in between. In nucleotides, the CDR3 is TGCAGCGTTGATAAACCGGGAGGGACTTTCTTT. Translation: CSVDKPGGTFF.

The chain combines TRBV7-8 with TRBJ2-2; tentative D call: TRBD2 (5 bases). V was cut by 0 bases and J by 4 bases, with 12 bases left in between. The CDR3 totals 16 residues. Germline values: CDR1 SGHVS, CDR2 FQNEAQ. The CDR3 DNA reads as TGTGCCAGCAGCTTAGCGGGCGGGCTCGGCACCGGGGAGCTGTTTTTT. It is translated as CASSLAGGLGTGELFF.

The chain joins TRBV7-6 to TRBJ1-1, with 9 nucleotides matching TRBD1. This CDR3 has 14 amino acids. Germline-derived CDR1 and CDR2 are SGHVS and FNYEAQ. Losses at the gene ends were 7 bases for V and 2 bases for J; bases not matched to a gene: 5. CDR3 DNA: TGTGCCAGCATCCCGGGACAGGGAAACACTGAAGCTTTCTTT. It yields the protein CASIPGQGNTEAFF.

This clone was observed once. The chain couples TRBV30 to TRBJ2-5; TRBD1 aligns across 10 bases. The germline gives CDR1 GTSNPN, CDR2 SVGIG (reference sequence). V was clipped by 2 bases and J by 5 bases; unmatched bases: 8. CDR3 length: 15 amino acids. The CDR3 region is CAWSPDRGLSETQYF. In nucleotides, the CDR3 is TGTGCCTGGAGTCCCGACAGGGGGCTTAGTGAGACCCAGTACTTC.

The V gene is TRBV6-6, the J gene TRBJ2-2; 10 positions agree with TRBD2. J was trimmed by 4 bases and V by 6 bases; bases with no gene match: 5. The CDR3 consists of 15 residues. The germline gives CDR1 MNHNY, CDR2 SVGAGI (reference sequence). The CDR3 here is CASRLAGVSTGELFF. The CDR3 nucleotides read TGTGCCAGCAGGCTAGCGGGAGTTTCCACCGGGGAGCTGTTTTTT.

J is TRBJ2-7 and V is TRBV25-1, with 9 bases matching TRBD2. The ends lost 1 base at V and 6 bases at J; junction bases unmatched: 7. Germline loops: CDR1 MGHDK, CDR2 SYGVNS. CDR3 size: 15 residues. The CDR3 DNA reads TGTGCCAGCAGTGAATTTAGCGGGAGACCAGGCGAGCAGTACTTC. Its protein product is CASSEFSGRPGEQYF.

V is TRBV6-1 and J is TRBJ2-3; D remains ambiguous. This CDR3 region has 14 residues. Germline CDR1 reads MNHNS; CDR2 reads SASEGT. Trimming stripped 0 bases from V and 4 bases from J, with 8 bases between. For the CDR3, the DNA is TGTGCCAGCAGTGAAGCCACGAGAGCAGATACGCAGTATTTT. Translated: CASSEATRADTQYF.

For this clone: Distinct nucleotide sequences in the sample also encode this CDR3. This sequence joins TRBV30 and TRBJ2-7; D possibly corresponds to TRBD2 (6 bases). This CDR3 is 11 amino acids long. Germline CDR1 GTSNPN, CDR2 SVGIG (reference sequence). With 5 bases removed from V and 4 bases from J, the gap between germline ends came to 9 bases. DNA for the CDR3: TGTGCCTGGGCTGGGGGGTACGAGCAGTACTTC. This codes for CAWAGGYEQYF.